Listed below are T cell receptor beta chains from one sample, sequenced in a study of blood T cell repertoires in COVID-19. Assay: immunoSEQ multiplex PCR; the TCRdb copy retains only in-frame clones and omits some. The sample holds roughly 390,000 clones, 80% to 90% seen once. The sequenced material came from peripheral blood. These receptors originate from a woman in her 30s with COVID-19, enrolled during active disease. The conserved cysteine and the conserved F or W are not part of the CDR3 here. The order of the fields is J gene, V gene, clone size, CDR3 length, CDR3 protein. Only part of the rows carry a size: once, few, many, or a class if the clone is expanded.

j_gene: TRBJ1-1; v_gene: TRBV3-1/TRBV3-2; abundance: -; len: 12; CDR3aa: ASSHNSADTEAF
j_gene: TRBJ2-7; v_gene: TRBV19; abundance: -; len: 12; CDR3aa: ASSIGTLSYEQY
j_gene: TRBJ2-7; v_gene: TRBV6-5; abundance: -; len: 14; CDR3aa: ASSSTRQGVPYEQY
j_gene: TRBJ2-1; v_gene: TRBV7-3; abundance: -; len: 12; CDR3aa: ASSSSISQGHQF
j_gene: TRBJ2-3; v_gene: TRBV28; abundance: -; len: 18; CDR3aa: ASSLSSSGRANGNTDTQY
j_gene: TRBJ1-1; v_gene: TRBV5-6; abundance: -; len: 14; CDR3aa: ASSFLISRTGGGAF
j_gene: TRBJ1-1; v_gene: TRBV19; abundance: once; len: 11; CDR3aa: AKPPGINTEAF
j_gene: TRBJ2-4; v_gene: TRBV6-6; abundance: -; len: 15; CDR3aa: ASSPEGGRGAKNIQY
j_gene: TRBJ1-2; v_gene: TRBV2; abundance: -; len: 12; CDR3aa: ASKGEWGTYGYT
j_gene: TRBJ2-5; v_gene: TRBV10-2; abundance: -; len: 11; CDR3aa: ASSEEVEETQY
j_gene: TRBJ2-3; v_gene: TRBV11-2; abundance: -; len: 14; CDR3aa: ASSLLLTLSTDTQY
j_gene: TRBJ2-1; v_gene: TRBV5-1; abundance: once; len: 16; CDR3aa: ASSRTQGGRGSYNEQF
j_gene: TRBJ1-1; v_gene: TRBV30; abundance: few; len: 11; CDR3aa: ASSRQQNTEAF
j_gene: TRBJ2-7; v_gene: TRBV24-1; abundance: -; len: 12; CDR3aa: ATSDPGTPYEQY
j_gene: TRBJ2-6; v_gene: TRBV6-4; abundance: few; len: 15; CDR3aa: ASSSGTGRSGANVLT
j_gene: TRBJ1-6; v_gene: TRBV6-5; abundance: -; len: 13; CDR3aa: ASTGPTDFYSPLH
j_gene: TRBJ2-3; v_gene: TRBV7-9; abundance: -; len: 11; CDR3aa: ASGRETTDTQY
j_gene: TRBJ1-2; v_gene: TRBV5-1; abundance: -; len: 12; CDR3aa: ASSLDSQNYGYT
j_gene: TRBJ2-3; v_gene: TRBV10-3; abundance: -; len: 14; CDR3aa: AIRGTGAVGTDTQY
j_gene: TRBJ2-7; v_gene: TRBV30; abundance: -; len: 10; CDR3aa: AWNRDSLEQY
j_gene: TRBJ2-7; v_gene: TRBV14; abundance: -; len: 15; CDR3aa: ASSQAPKTSGVFCSY
j_gene: TRBJ2-7; v_gene: TRBV5-4; abundance: -; len: 12; CDR3aa: ASSSGASPREQY
j_gene: TRBJ2-5; v_gene: TRBV7-6; abundance: once; len: 17; CDR3aa: ASSLATGLAGGFHGTQY
j_gene: TRBJ2-3; v_gene: TRBV5-1; abundance: -; len: 14; CDR3aa: ASSSLAGAGTDTQY
j_gene: TRBJ1-1; v_gene: TRBV7-8; abundance: -; len: 12; CDR3aa: ASSLDRGGTEAF
j_gene: TRBJ2-2; v_gene: TRBV18; abundance: -; len: 12; CDR3aa: ASSPTVDTGELF
j_gene: TRBJ2-3; v_gene: TRBV19; abundance: -; len: 13; CDR3aa: ASSSRALSTDTQY
j_gene: TRBJ2-7; v_gene: TRBV11-3; abundance: -; len: 13; CDR3aa: ASSLVVWPPNEQY
j_gene: TRBJ2-7; v_gene: TRBV4-1; abundance: -; len: 13; CDR3aa: ASSPGGGRAYEQY
j_gene: TRBJ2-7; v_gene: TRBV4-1; abundance: -; len: 14; CDR3aa: ASSLTPGTDIYEQY
j_gene: TRBJ2-7; v_gene: TRBV9; abundance: -; len: 11; CDR3aa: ASSVAPEDEQY
j_gene: TRBJ1-5; v_gene: TRBV11-2; abundance: -; len: 13; CDR3aa: ASSLRGYSNQPQH
j_gene: TRBJ2-7; v_gene: TRBV2; abundance: -; len: 10; CDR3aa: ASLSREVEQY
j_gene: TRBJ2-1; v_gene: TRBV3-1/TRBV3-2; abundance: few; len: 16; CDR3aa: ASSQESFGFPSYNEQF
j_gene: TRBJ1-4; v_gene: TRBV27; abundance: -; len: 12; CDR3aa: ASSLVSTNEKLF